Shown below are 27 T cell receptor beta chains from a single sample sequenced in a study of prognosis after radiotherapy for stage I lung cancer (dated by TCRdb to about 2021). These reads were obtained on an Illumina HiSeq 3000. Two rounds of multiplex PCR on genomic DNA were used to amplify the TCR beta CDR3 region. In the first PCR round, primers specific to each TRBV and TRBJ gene were used, and the primer sequences were filed in Chinese patent CN105087789A. Clones were called with MiXCR by TCRdb after fastp trimmed the public reads at Q25, and only in-frame beta chains were retained. Every entry covers one CDR3 protein and lists the most common genes and DNA from its rows. The sample table contains tens of thousands of distinct CDR3 sequences; only one count was recorded for 30% to 40% of them. The top ten clonotypes cover about 12% of the sample. Sequencing was performed on PBMCs, taken before or after stereotactic body radiation therapy (not recorded which). The receptors were gathered from a donor aged 50 or older with non-small cell lung cancer.

This clonotype came up many times. The rearrangement links TRBV27 to TRBJ2-7; 9 nucleotides agree with TRBD1. The CDR3 covers 16 residues. V trimming: 3 bases; J trimming: 1 base; junction bases outside the gene matches: 7. CDR1 MNHEY and CDR2 SMNVEV come from the germline V gene (reference sequence). CDR3 nucleotides: TGTGCCAGCAGTTTGGGGACAGGGTTGTCATCCTACGAGCAGTACTTC. Translation: CASSLGTGLSSYEQYF.

This chain uses TRBV13 with TRBJ2-7; 8 bases line up with TRBD2. This CDR3 is 14 amino acids long. V trimming: 5 bases; J trimming: 0 bases; junction bases outside the gene matches: 3. Germline V gives CDR1 PRHDT, CDR2 FYEKMQ (reference sequence). CDR3: CASSRSGSSYEQYF. The CDR3 DNA is TGTGCCAGCAGCCGAAGCGGGAGCTCCTACGAGCAGTACTTC. Together with reference TRBV13 and TRBJ2-7, the CDR3 gives the full variable domain: AAGVIQSPRHLIKEKRETATLKCYPIPRHDTVYWYQQGPGQDPQFLISFYEKMQSDKGSIPDRFSAQQFSDYHSELNMSSLELGDSALYFCASSRSGSSYEQYFGPGTRLTVT.

On this clonotype itself: The final CDR3 position lacks the conserved phenylalanine or tryptophan, pointing to a likely read error. This chain connects TRBV9 to TRBJ2-3, with a tentative D call TRBD2 (5 bases). In germline, CDR1 is SGDLS, CDR2 YYNGEE. The length of the CDR3 is 14 residues. V lost 3 bases and J lost 4, with 12 bases in between. CDR3: CASSAYFSADTQYL. Here the CDR3 DNA reads TGTGCCAGCAGCGCCTACTTTAGCGCAGATACGCAGTATCTT.

This clonotype has a count of ten or more. This chain links TRBV2 with TRBJ2-2; D is uncertain. The CDR3 contains 12 residues. From germline, CDR1 is SNHLY and CDR2 FYNNEI. V lost 8 bases and J lost 7, with 11 bases in between. Here the CDR3 reads CASGSYGGELFF. CDR3 coding DNA: TGTGCCAGCGGGTCTTACGGCGGGGAGCTGTTTTTT.

The chain joins TRBV20-1 to TRBJ2-7; 10 bases agree with TRBD2. The CDR3 contains 14 residues. The germline V gene has CDR1 DFQATT and CDR2 SNEGSKA (reference sequence). With V trimmed by 0 bases and J by 4 bases, 3 bases remained unmatched. DNA for the CDR3: TGCAGTGCTAGAGACCCTAGCGGGAGATACGAGCAGTACTTC. It codes for CSARDPSGRYEQYF.

In its sample, this clonotype was seen many times. The chain recombines TRBV3-1 with TRBJ1-1; 8 positions match TRBD1. The CDR3 consists of 14 residues. From germline, CDR1 is LGHDT and CDR2 YNNKEL (reference sequence). V dropped 7 bases and J dropped 5; count of bases not matched to a gene: 9. In DNA, the CDR3 is TGTGCCAGCATGAAGGGCAGGGGGCGAACTGAAGCTTTCTTT. Its protein product is CASMKGRGRTEAFF.

This clonotype was found a few times. With only one base between it and a far larger clone, this is likely a read error. The chain recombines TRBV6-2 or TRBV6-3 with TRBJ1-2; D call uncertain. The DNA end is a closer match to TRBJ2-7, so the J assignment may be wrong. This CDR3 spans 17 amino acids. Germline CDR1 is MNHEY and CDR2 is SVGEGT. The CDR3 is CASSEESRLLSSYEQYF. Here the CDR3 DNA reads TGTGCCAGCAGTGAAGAGTCACGGCTCCTGAGCTCCTACGAGCAGTACTTC.

This chain links TRBV28 with TRBJ2-7; 7 bases are a match to TRBD1. J gave up 1 base and V 8 bases, and 2 bases lay outside the gene matches. The length of the CDR3 is 12 residues. Germline assignment: CDR1 MDHEN and CDR2 SYDVKM. The CDR3 region is CASHRGSYEQYF. For the CDR3, the DNA is TGTGCCAGCCACAGGGGTTCCTACGAGCAGTACTTC.

This clonotype was counted ten times or more. The chain employs TRBV2 and TRBJ1-2; D gene unclear. CDR1 SNHLY and CDR2 FYNNEI come from the germline V gene. The V end was cut by 5 bases, the J end by 8 bases, with 12 bases between. The CDR3 spans 12 residues. The CDR3 here is CASSSFLGGYTF. DNA for the CDR3: TGTGCCAGCAGTTCATTTCTGGGAGGCTACACCTTC.

The V call is TRBV12-3 or TRBV12-4, the J call TRBJ2-1; 9 bases are a match to TRBD1. The CDR3 sequence is 15 residues long. J gave up 10 bases and V 2 bases, and 9 bases lay outside the gene matches. As DNA, the CDR3 is TGTGCCAGCAGTTTACCTCGGGACAGGGAAACCGAGCAGTTCTTC. Its translation: CASSLPRDRETEQFF.

As to this clonotype: The germline gene is not matched at one end of the junction; a read error may be the cause. J is TRBJ2-7 and V is TRBV7-8; D is undetermined. The CDR3 runs to 13 residues. Germline V gene lookup returns CDR1 SGHVS and CDR2 FQNEAQ. CDR3 loop: CASSLQRFYEQYF. The CDR3 bases are TGTGCCAGCAGCTTACAGAGGTTCTACGAGCAGTACTTT. Based on the CDR3 plus reference TRBV7-8 and TRBJ2-7, the full variable domain is GAGVSQSPRYKVAKRGQDVALRCDPISGHVSLFWYQQALGQGPEFLTYFQNEAQLDKSGLPSDRFFAERPEGSVSTLKIQRTQQEDSAVYLCASSLQRFYEQYFGPGTRLTVT.

This clonotype was observed a single time. A much bigger clone sits one base away, suggesting this may be a read error. J is TRBJ2-4 and V is TRBV2, with a weak D call TRBD1 (6 bases). CDR1 is SNHLY and CDR2 is FYNNEI in the germline V gene. The CDR3 runs 15 residues. V lost 3 bases to trimming and J lost 8 bases, with 17 bases between them. CDR3 sequence: CASSDWGRSVDIQYF. The CDR3 DNA is TGTGCCAGCAGTGACTGGGGGCGTTCCGTAGACATTCAGTACTTC.

This clonotype is medium-sized within its sample. The gene calls are TRBV27 and TRBJ1-6, with 9 positions matching TRBD1. Germline V gene lookup returns CDR1 MNHEY and CDR2 SMNVEV (reference sequence). The CDR3 covers 15 residues. V shed 4 bases and J 10 bases; nucleotides not matched to a gene: 8. Here the CDR3 DNA reads TGTGCCAGCAGTTCGACGGGACAGGGCAAATCACCCCTCCACTTT. Its translation: CASSSTGQGKSPLHF.

This clonotype appeared a few times. The chain joins TRBV20-1 to TRBJ1-6; weak D call: TRBD1 (5 bases). With 0 bases removed from V and 6 bases from J, the gap between germline ends came to 24 bases. Germline CDR1 DFQATT, CDR2 SNEGSKA (reference sequence). This CDR3 is 19 amino acids long. CDR3 sequence reads: CSARDREGWGFGRNSPLHF. The CDR3 DNA sequence: TGCAGTGCTAGAGATCGGGAGGGGTGGGGTTTTGGCCGTAATTCACCCCTCCACTTT.

The chain combines TRBV11-1 with TRBJ2-5; 8 bases line up with TRBD1. From germline, CDR1 is SGHAT and CDR2 FQDESV (reference sequence). The CDR3 contains 16 residues. Trimming at V came to 5 bases and at J to 0 bases, leaving 8 bases not matched to a gene. DNA of the CDR3: TGTGCCAGCAGCCAGGTGACAGGGGACGACCAAGAGACCCAGTACTTC. The encoded protein is CASSQVTGDDQETQYF.

This clonotype was observed a few times. The genes are TRBV18 and TRBJ2-4, with 12 nucleotides matching TRBD1. Germline loops: CDR1 KGHSH, CDR2 LQKENI. CDR3 length equals 15 residues. V dropped 5 bases and J dropped 4; count of bases not matched to a gene: 3. Written as DNA, the CDR3 is TGTGCCAGCTCAACGGGACAGGGGGCAAAAAACATTCAGTACTTC. It codes for CASSTGQGAKNIQYF. Looking up the rest from reference TRBV18 and TRBJ2-4 gives the full variable domain: NAGVMQNPRHLVRRRGQEARLRCSPMKGHSHVYWYRQLPEEGLKFMVYLQKENIIDESGMPKERFSAEFPKEGPSILRIQQVVRGDSAAYFCASSTGQGAKNIQYFGAGTRLSVL.

The chain is built from TRBV30 and TRBJ2-5; the match to TRBD2 covers 11 bases. The CDR3 runs 15 residues. Germline assignment: CDR1 GTSNPN and CDR2 SVGIG (reference sequence). The trim removed 4 bases at V and 5 bases at J, leaving 9 bases unmatched. CDR3 DNA sequence: TGTGCCTGGAAAGTAGCGGGAGGGCTGGGGGAGACCCAGTACTTC. Its protein is CAWKVAGGLGETQYF.

A word on this clonotype: A clone one base away is much larger, so this may be a read error. V is TRBV9 and J is TRBJ2-3, with no clear D. V was trimmed by 4 bases and J by 2 bases, leaving 20 bases between them. Germline V gene lookup returns CDR1 SGDLS and CDR2 YYNGEE. This CDR3 has 17 amino acids. CDR3 protein: CASSPDPRLEDTDTQYF. The CDR3 bases are TGTGCCAGCAGCCCAGACCCCAGGCTAGAGGACACAGATACGCAGTATTTT.

As regards this clonotype: It is likely a read error: a sequence one base away is far more abundant. J is TRBJ2-3 and V is TRBV6-2 or TRBV6-3; D is possibly TRBD1 or TRBD2 (5 bases each). This CDR3 comprises 13 residues. CDR1 is MNHEY, CDR2 SVGEGT, per germline. The CDR3 region is CASTRGSTDTKYF. The CDR3 DNA is TGTGCCAGCACGAGGGGTAGCACAGATACGAAGTATTTT.

In its sample, this clonotype was seen a few times. V is TRBV20-1 and J is TRBJ2-1; TRBD1 matches at 9 bases. The V and J ends lost 7 bases and 7 bases, in that order; junction bases with no gene match: 8. This CDR3 spans 13 amino acids. Germline V CDR1 and CDR2: DFQATT, SNEGSKA (reference sequence). The CDR3 is CSVGQGDSNEQFF. CDR3 nucleotides: TGCAGTGTGGGACAGGGAGATTCGAATGAGCAGTTCTTC.

This clonotype was detected a few times. This could be a read error, since a much larger clone is one nucleotide away. This chain connects TRBV4-1 to TRBJ2-6; D unresolved. Between the trimmed V and J ends, which lost 4 bases and 8 bases, there was a span of 9 bases. Germline CDR1 and CDR2: MGHRA and YSYEKL. The CDR3 has 13 residues. In nucleotides, the CDR3 is TGCGCCAGCAGCCCCCTTGGTTCCAACGTCCTGACTTTC. Amino acids: CASSPLGSNVLTF.

This clonotype showed up many times. The chain couples TRBV2 to TRBJ1-3, with a possible D match to TRBD1 (5 bases). The CDR3 sequence is 14 residues long. The V gene's germline CDR1 is SNHLY and CDR2 FYNNEI. V lost 8 bases and J 2 bases, leaving 13 bases between the germline ends. The CDR3 region is CASRTTGAGNTIYF. CDR3 DNA sequence: TGTGCCAGCCGGACCACGGGGGCTGGAAACACCATATATTTT.

At least ten counts were recorded for this clonotype. V and J are TRBV5-4 and TRBJ1-2, with D possibly TRBD1 on 5 matching bases. The CDR3 length is 13 residues. CDR1 is SGHNT, CDR2 YYREEE, per germline (reference sequence). The ends were cut back, 0 bases at V and 4 bases at J, with 7 bases in the middle. The CDR3 nucleotides are TGTGCCAGCAGCTTGGGACAGACCTATGGCTACACCTTC. Residues: CASSLGQTYGYTF.

Turning to this clonotype: The junction departs from the called germline gene at one end, perhaps through a read error. The gene calls are TRBV27 and TRBJ2-1; 10 bases fit TRBD2. CDR3 length: 18 residues. The germline CDR1 and CDR2 sequences are MNHEY and SMNVEV (reference sequence). CDR3 DNA sequence: TGTGCCAGCAGTGGACTAGCGGATAATGACAGCTCCTACAACGAGCGGTTCTTC. Translating it yields CASSGLADNDSSYNERFF.

On this clonotype itself: Being one base from a much bigger clone, this may be a read error. J is TRBJ2-5 and V is TRBV29-1, with D possibly being TRBD2 (5 bases). CDR3 length: 14 residues. V lost 4 bases and J 2 bases, leaving 14 bases between the germline ends. Germline V gene data show CDR1 as SQVTM and CDR2 as ANQGSEA. CDR3 coding DNA: TGCAGCGTTGTGTTTCTATCGGGACAAGAGACCCAGTACTTC. Amino acids: CSVVFLSGQETQYF.

This clonotype was seen many times. The chain combines TRBV20-1 with TRBJ1-4, with a tentative D call TRBD1 (6 bases). CDR1 DFQATT and CDR2 SNEGSKA come from the germline V gene (reference sequence). This CDR3 contains 15 residues. V shed 0 bases and J shed 5 bases, with 13 bases lying between them. The CDR3, as DNA: TGCAGTGCTAGAGAGGCCAACAGGGCAAATGAAAAACTGTTTTTT. This translates into CSAREANRANEKLFF.

This clonotype has a count of ten or more. The chain uses TRBV20-1 and TRBJ2-7; the match to TRBD1 covers 11 bases. The CDR3 has 15 residues. CDR1 is DFQATT, CDR2 SNEGSKA, per germline (reference sequence). V shed 5 bases and J 2 bases; nucleotides not matched to a gene: 8. CDR3 residues: CSAGNPGQGAYEQYF. CDR3 in DNA: TGCAGTGCTGGGAATCCGGGACAGGGGGCCTACGAGCAGTACTTC.